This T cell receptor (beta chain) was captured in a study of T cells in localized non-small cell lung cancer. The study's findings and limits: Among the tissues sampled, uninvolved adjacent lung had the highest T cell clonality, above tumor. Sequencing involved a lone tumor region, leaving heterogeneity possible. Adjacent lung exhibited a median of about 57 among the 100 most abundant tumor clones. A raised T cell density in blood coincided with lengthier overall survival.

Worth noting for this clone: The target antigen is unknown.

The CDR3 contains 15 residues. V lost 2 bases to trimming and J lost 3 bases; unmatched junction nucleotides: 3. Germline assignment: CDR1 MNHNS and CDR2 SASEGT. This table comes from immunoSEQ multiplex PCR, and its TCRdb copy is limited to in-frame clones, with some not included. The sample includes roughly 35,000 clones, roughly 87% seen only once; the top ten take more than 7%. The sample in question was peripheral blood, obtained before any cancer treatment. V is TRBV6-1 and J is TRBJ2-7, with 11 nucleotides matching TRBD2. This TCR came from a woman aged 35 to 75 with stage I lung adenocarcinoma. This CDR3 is CASSEPTSGGYEQYF. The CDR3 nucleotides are TGTGCCAGCAGTGAACCTACTAGCGGGGGCTACGAGCAGTACTTC.